A single sample gave rise to the 21 T cell receptor beta chains below, sequenced in a study of T cell responses to AZD1222 COVID-19 vaccine. TCRdb's copy holds only in-frame clones and misses some; the assay was immunoSEQ multiplex PCR. The data show under 200,000 clones, 88% seen once. The sample consisted of peripheral blood, taken 28 days after the second AZD1222 dose. The receptor source for this set is an adult who received the AZD1222 COVID-19 vaccine.

The CDR3 sequence: CASRSQGVVNEKLFF. As DNA, the CDR3 is TGTGCCAGCCGTAGTCAGGGTGTTGTTAATGAAAAACTGTTTTTT. The chain joins TRBV27 to TRBJ1-4, with D perhaps matching TRBD1 (5 bases). In germline, CDR1 is MNHEY, CDR2 SMNVEV (reference sequence). This CDR3 contains 15 residues. Trimming stripped 8 bases from V and 4 bases from J, with 17 bases between.

This clone occurred once. The rearrangement links TRBV7-9 to TRBJ2-3; D is perhaps TRBD2 (5 bases). V shed 6 bases and J shed 2 bases, with 18 bases lying between them. The CDR3 extends over 16 amino acids. Germline assignment: CDR1 SEHNR and CDR2 FQNEAQ (reference sequence). The CDR3 bases are TGTGCCAGCAGGCGGGCGCGCCAAGGTAACACAGATACGCAGTATTTT. This sequence encodes CASRRARQGNTDTQYF. The variable domain in full, with the rest retrieved from reference TRBV7-9 and TRBJ2-3, is DTGVSQNPRHKITKRGQNVTFRCDPISEHNRLYWYRQTLGQGPEFLTYFQNEAQLEKSRLLSDRFSAERPKGSFSTLEIQRTEQGDSAMYLCASRRARQGNTDTQYFGPGTRLTVL.

V is TRBV28 and J is TRBJ2-7; 7 bases align to TRBD1. The V gene end was trimmed by 5 bases and the J gene end by 3 bases; junction bases not matched to a gene: 7. Germline CDR1 is MDHEN and CDR2 is SYDVKM. CDR3 length: 14 residues. Here the CDR3 DNA reads TGTGCCAGCAGTCCAAACGACAGGGACTACGAGCAGTACTTC. Amino acids: CASSPNDRDYEQYF.

The CDR3 DNA follows: TGTGCCTGGGGACTCTCACCCTACGAGCAGTACTTC. This translates into CAWGLSPYEQYF. The chain employs TRBV30 and TRBJ2-7, with D perhaps matching TRBD2 (5 bases). CDR1 and CDR2 (germline): GTSNPN, SVGIG (reference sequence). Trimming removed 5 bases from V and 2 bases from J, with 10 bases in between. The CDR3 loop spans 12 amino acids.

The V and J genes are TRBV28 and TRBJ2-7; 8 nucleotides align to TRBD1. CDR1 is MDHEN, CDR2 SYDVKM, per germline. This CDR3 is 13 amino acids long. Unmatched junction bases numbered 7, after V lost 5 bases and J lost 7 bases. The CDR3 nucleotides are TGTGCCAGCAGTACTGGACAGGGCGGAGAGCAGTACTTC. Translated: CASSTGQGGEQYF.

CDR3 protein: CASSYGGSTADTQYF. The DNA of the CDR3 is TGTGCCAGCAGTTACGGCGGGAGTACCGCAGATACGCAGTATTTT. The chain combines TRBV6-2 or TRBV6-3 with TRBJ2-3, with TRBD2 matching over 7 bases. CDR3 size: 15 residues. The V gene end was trimmed by 2 bases and the J gene end by 4 bases; junction bases not matched to a gene: 6. The V gene's germline CDR1 is MNHEY and CDR2 SVGEGT.

J is TRBJ2-1 and V is TRBV7-2, with 14 bases aligning to TRBD2. The CDR3 loop spans 18 amino acids. The ends lost 2 bases at V and 1 base at J; junction bases unmatched: 4. Germline V gene data show CDR1 as SGHTA and CDR2 as FQGNSA. CDR3 coding DNA: TGTGCCAGCAGCTTAAGACTAGCGGGAGGGTATTCCTACAATGAGCAGTTCTTC. Protein sequence: CASSLRLAGGYSYNEQFF.

The chain carries TRBV19 and TRBJ2-7, with 9 bases matching TRBD1. The CDR3 has 13 amino acids. The V gene end was trimmed by 6 bases and the J gene end by 5 bases; junction bases not matched to a gene: 5. CDR1 is LNHDA and CDR2 is SQIVND in the germline V gene (reference sequence). The CDR3 protein is CASSTTGGDEQYF. CDR3 DNA: TGTGCCAGTAGCACTACAGGGGGCGACGAGCAGTACTTC.

The V call is TRBV7-6, the J call TRBJ2-7; TRBD2 matches 7 bases. In germline, CDR1 is SGHVS, CDR2 FNYEAQ. CDR3 length equals 15 residues. After removal of 0 bases from V and 1 base from J, the junction contained 3 bases not matched to a gene. CDR3 protein: CASSLAWGGSYEQYF. In nucleotides, the CDR3 is TGTGCCAGCAGCTTAGCGTGGGGGGGGTCCTACGAGCAGTACTTC. The variable domain in full, completed from reference TRBV7-6 and TRBJ2-7, reads GAGVSQSPRYKVTKRGQDVALRCDPISGHVSLYWYRQALGQGPEFLTYFNYEAQQDKSGLPNDRFSAERPEGSISTLTIQRTEQRDSAMYRCASSLAWGGSYEQYFGPGTRLTVT.

The chain combines TRBV19 with TRBJ1-1; 10 bases agree with TRBD1. Germline V lookup: CDR1 LNHDA, CDR2 SQIVND (reference sequence). Trimming at V came to 7 bases and at J to 5 bases, leaving 7 bases not matched to a gene. The length of the CDR3 is 14 residues. CDR3 in DNA: TGTGCCAGTACCCCGACAGGGGGCAGGACTGAAGCTTTCTTT. This codes for CASTPTGGRTEAFF.

The V and J genes are TRBV4-3 and TRBJ2-1; TRBD2 is a possible D gene (5 bases). V gave up 3 bases and J gave up 4 bases, with 16 bases separating them. Germline CDR1 LGHNA, CDR2 YSLEER. CDR3 length: 16 residues. CDR3 loop: CASSHLTGVPYNEQFF. The CDR3 DNA reads TGCGCCAGCAGCCATTTAACCGGGGTCCCGTACAATGAGCAGTTCTTC.

The chain has TRBV10-2 and TRBJ2-7, with 8 bases matching TRBD1. V was clipped by 10 bases and J by 6 bases; unmatched bases: 11. Germline CDR1 reads WSHSY; CDR2 reads SAAADI. CDR3 size: 13 residues. CDR3 in amino acids: CATSGGEIREQYF. In DNA form, the CDR3 reads TGCGCCACCTCAGGGGGCGAGATACGCGAGCAGTACTTC.

A single count supports this clone. The CDR3, as DNA: TGTGCCAGCAACCCAGCGGACGGGTTAGGCACCGGGGAGCTGTTTTTT. It specifies CASNPADGLGTGELFF. The gene calls are TRBV6-6 and TRBJ2-2; possible D gene TRBD2, 5 bases. The germline gives CDR1 MNHNY, CDR2 SVGAGI (reference sequence). V was clipped by 7 bases and J by 4 bases, with 19 bases between them. CDR3 size: 16 residues.

The chain combines TRBV7-2 with TRBJ2-3, with 15 bases aligning to TRBD2. This CDR3 spans 18 amino acids. Germline V gene sequence: CDR1 SGHTA, CDR2 FQGNSA. V trimming: 4 bases; J trimming: 0 bases; junction bases outside the gene matches: 5. In DNA form, the CDR3 reads TGTGCCAGCAGCTCGGGGACTAGCGGGAGGACCAGCACAGATACGCAGTATTTT. Protein: CASSSGTSGRTSTDTQYF.

The chain links TRBV6-5 to TRBJ1-4; D is perhaps TRBD1 (5 bases). The CDR3 totals 15 residues. V lost 6 bases, J lost 5 bases, and 16 bases lay in between. Germline V gives CDR1 MNHEY, CDR2 SVGAGI. This CDR3 is CASRGGTVTNEKLFF. The CDR3 DNA sequence: TGTGCCAGCAGGGGGGGGACCGTTACGAATGAAAAACTGTTTTTT.

The gene calls are TRBV5-1 and TRBJ2-1, with TRBD1 identical over 9 bases. V was clipped by 0 bases and J by 9 bases; unmatched bases: 4. Germline-derived CDR1 and CDR2 are SGHRS and YFSETQ. The CDR3 spans 14 residues. CDR3 in amino acids: CASSLGTGGLEQFF. The CDR3, as DNA: TGCGCCAGCAGCTTGGGAACAGGGGGCCTTGAGCAGTTCTTC. Based on the CDR3 plus reference TRBV5-1 and TRBJ2-1, the full variable domain is KAGVTQTPRYLIKTRGQQVTLSCSPISGHRSVSWYQQTPGQGLQFLFEYFSETQRNKGNFPGRFSGRQFSNSRSEMNVSTLELGDSALYLCASSLGTGGLEQFFGPGTRLTVL.

V and J are TRBV7-2 and TRBJ1-6, with D possibly matching TRBD1 (5 bases). Germline V gene lookup returns CDR1 SGHTA and CDR2 FQGNSA. CDR3 size: 17 residues. Trimming took off 3 bases at V and 2 bases at J, with 14 bases between the two ends. The DNA of the CDR3 is TGTGCCAGCAGCTTGGGGGTTGTCAGAGCCTATAATTCACCCCTCCACTTT. Protein product: CASSLGVVRAYNSPLHF.

The chain carries TRBV30 and TRBJ2-5; possible D gene TRBD2, 5 bases. Trimming removed 6 bases from V and 5 bases from J, with 19 bases in between. The CDR3 is 14 amino acids. CDR1 and CDR2 (germline): GTSNPN, SVGIG (reference sequence). CDR3 DNA: TGTGCCTGCAGGAAGGCGGGTTCGGGGGAGACCCAGTACTTC. Translated, it gives CACRKAGSGETQYF. Variable domain in full (rest from reference TRBV30 and TRBJ2-5): SQTIHQWPATLVQPVGSPLSLECTVEGTSNPNLYWYRQAAGRGLQLLFYSVGIGQISSEVPQNLSASRPQDRQFILSSKKLLLSDSGFYLCACRKAGSGETQYFGPGTRLLVL.

The rearrangement uses TRBV7-9 and TRBJ2-1, with 11 bases identical to TRBD2. Trimming cost V 8 bases and J 4 bases; bases outside gene matches: 4. The CDR3 runs 14 residues. The germline V gene encodes CDR1 SEHNR and CDR2 FQNEAQ (reference sequence). For the CDR3, the DNA is TGTGCCAGCTCCGGACTAGCGGGTTACAATGAGCAGTTCTTC. This sequence encodes CASSGLAGYNEQFF.

V usage is TRBV6-2 or TRBV6-3 and J usage is TRBJ2-7; D gene uncertain. This CDR3 is built from 17 residues. The V gene lost 0 bases and the J gene lost 2 bases, with 17 bases spanning the gap. CDR1 and CDR2 from the germline V gene are MNHEY and SVGEGT. In DNA, the CDR3 is TGTGCCAGCAGTTACTCGTGGCTTACGGCAAGAACCTACGAGCAGTACTTC. Its translation is CASSYSWLTARTYEQYF.

The chain combines TRBV7-2 with TRBJ1-2, with TRBD1 matching 7 bases. This CDR3 spans 15 amino acids. Germline V gene data show CDR1 as SGHTA and CDR2 as FQGNSA. J gave up 4 bases and V 2 bases, and 7 bases lay outside the gene matches. Here the CDR3 reads CASSLTPGQLYGYTF. The DNA of the CDR3 is TGTGCCAGCAGCTTAACACCGGGACAGCTCTATGGCTACACCTTC.